One sample yielded the 7 T cell receptor beta chains listed below, sequenced in a study of CD8+ T cells in alopecia areata. Treatment reported: oral pan-JAK inhibitor, 5-10 mg twice daily. Following RNA extraction, reverse transcription yielded cDNA that acted as the sequencing template. TCRdb's table, derived via immunoSEQ multiplex PCR, lists solely in-frame clones and lacks some. The sample shows roughly 250,000 clones, approximately 60% of them seen only once. The sample here was CD4+ T cells sorted from blood, taken around week 53, from a patient treated with tofacitinib. These receptors originate from a human donor with alopecia areata.

The chain recombines TRBV9 with TRBJ1-2, with D perhaps TRBD1 (6 bases). The CDR3 spans 15 residues. Germline V gene sequence: CDR1 SGDLS, CDR2 YYNGEE. The ends were cut back, 0 bases at V and 6 bases at J, with 15 bases in the middle. The CDR3: CASSVATGGADGYTF. DNA of the CDR3: TGTGCCAGCAGCGTAGCTACGGGGGGCGCGGATGGCTACACCTTC.

This clone was seen a handful of times. The genes are TRBV4-1 and TRBJ1-6; D ambiguous. CDR3 length equals 13 residues. V was shortened by 4 bases and J by 10 bases, with 11 bases between the two germline ends. Germline-derived CDR1 and CDR2 are MGHRA and YSYEKL. CDR3 sequence (DNA): TGCGCCAGCAGCCCGTTATATGGATCACCCCTCCACTTT. It encodes CASSPLYGSPLHF.

This sequence joins TRBV19 and TRBJ1-5; D remains ambiguous. V lost 5 bases to trimming and J lost 0 bases, with 5 bases between them. The germline V gene encodes CDR1 LNHDA and CDR2 SQIVND (reference sequence). This CDR3 contains 13 residues. The chain's CDR3 is CASSETSNQPQHF. As DNA, the CDR3 is TGTGCCAGTAGTGAAACTAGCAATCAGCCCCAGCATTTT.

This chain uses TRBV30 with TRBJ2-7; D is unresolved. The germline gives CDR1 GTSNPN, CDR2 SVGIG (reference sequence). The length of the CDR3 is 17 residues. Trimming cost V 0 bases and J 0 bases, with 18 bases left between them. The CDR3 DNA reads TGTGCCTGGAGTGTCGGGCGCTCCTCCGCCCCCTCCTACGAGCAGTACTTC. This translates into CAWSVGRSSAPSYEQYF.

A few counts support this clone. The sample carries other DNA sequences with the same CDR3. The chain carries TRBV7-2 and TRBJ2-3; D gene ambiguous. Germline loops: CDR1 SGHTA, CDR2 FQGNSA. The length of the CDR3 is 12 residues. Trimming stripped 1 base from V and 3 bases from J, with 2 bases between. CDR3 sequence: CASSLDTDTQYF. The CDR3 DNA reads TGTGCCAGCAGCTTAGATACAGATACGCAGTATTTT.

The genes are TRBV19 and TRBJ2-1, with unresolved D. The CDR3 contains 15 residues. Between the trimmed V and J ends, which lost 3 bases and 2 bases, there was a span of 11 bases. Germline V gene sequence: CDR1 LNHDA, CDR2 SQIVND (reference sequence). The CDR3 DNA is TGTGCCAGTAGTATTGGCCCGCAGACCTACAATGAGCAGTTCTTC. It codes for CASSIGPQTYNEQFF.

The rearrangement links TRBV9 to TRBJ2-5, with 10 bases that match TRBD2. From germline, CDR1 is SGDLS and CDR2 YYNGEE. V lost 0 bases and J lost 4; bases outside the gene matches: 12. The length of the CDR3 is 18 residues. The CDR3 DNA reads as TGTGCCAGCAGCGTAGCGCCTAGCGGGGGACTCGGGAGAGAGACCCAGTACTTC. Its protein is CASSVAPSGGLGRETQYF.